The rows below give T cell receptor beta chains drawn from one sample of a study of PD-L1 blockade in urothelial cancer. TCRdb's copy holds only in-frame clones and misses some; the assay was immunoSEQ multiplex PCR. The sample lists around 66,000 clones, about nine tenths occurring once. Material: PBMCs, obtained around atezolizumab (anti-PD-L1) treatment. The receptors shown here come from a man aged 60-69 years with urothelial cancer. Each CDR3 is given with its conserved first and last residue. A D gene is named only where the DNA matches it firmly. Not all rows give a size; the values are once, few, many and, for expanded clones, a class.

d_gene,j_gene,abundance,v_gene,CDR3aa,CDR3nt
NA,TRBJ1-1,NA,TRBV30,CAGGFEAFF,TGTGCCGGCGGATTTGAAGCTTTCTTT
NA,TRBJ2-7,NA,TRBV28,CASSSGFPYEQYF,TGTGCCAGCAGTTCCGGGTTCCCCTACGAGCAGTACTTC
NA,TRBJ1-4,NA,TRBV12-1,CASSFAGGGTNEKLFF,TGTGCCAGCAGCTTTGCGGGGGGGGGAACTAATGAAAAACTGTTTTTT
NA,TRBJ1-5,NA,TRBV6-1,CASSEALPGVQPQHF,TGTGCCAGCAGTGAAGCGCTTCCGGGGGTTCAGCCCCAGCATTTT
NA,TRBJ1-5,NA,TRBV6-5,CASSSRTGNQPQHF,TGTGCCAGCAGTTCCCGGACGGGGAATCAGCCCCAGCATTTT
TRBD1,TRBJ1-5,NA,TRBV28,CASSPTQGLQPQHF,TGTGCCAGCAGTCCCACACAGGGGCTTCAGCCCCAGCATTTT
NA,TRBJ2-6,NA,TRBV11-2,CASSLILVEANVLTF,TGTGCCAGCAGCCTCATCCTGGTAGAGGCCAACGTCCTGACTTTC
NA,TRBJ2-1,NA,TRBV27,CASSLRAIGDNEQFF,TGTGCCAGCAGTTTAAGGGCAATCGGGGACAATGAGCAGTTCTTC
NA,TRBJ2-7,once,TRBV6-5,CASSSAFGYEQYF,TGTGCCAGCAGTTCGGCGTTCGGGTACGAGCAGTACTTC
NA,TRBJ1-4,few,TRBV5-1,CASSFEGLDEKLFF,TGCGCCAGCAGCTTTGAGGGACTGGATGAAAAACTGTTTTTT
NA,TRBJ1-3,few,TRBV5-8,CASTRGSSGNTIYF,TGTGCCAGCACCCGGGGGAGCTCTGGAAACACCATATATTTT
NA,TRBJ1-6,once,TRBV6-7,CASSTGRGRASPLHF,TGTGCCAGCAGTACAGGGAGGGGCCGAGCATCACCCCTCCACTTT
NA,TRBJ1-2,few,TRBV11-1,CASSLMGAVTF,TGTGCCAGCAGCTTAATGGGGGCCGTCACCTTC
TRBD1,TRBJ1-5,NA,TRBV25-1,CASRQGSDQPQHF,TGTGCCAGCCGACAGGGATCGGACCAGCCCCAGCATTTT